This TCR beta chain was captured in a study of blood T cell repertoires in COVID-19. The wider study: Samples came from the United States, Italy and Spain, spanning acute and convalescent COVID-19. Sample material is recorded as cDNA or gDNA derived from T cells, B-cell-depleted T cells, or PBMCs.

The authors' processing: Scientists estimated how many nucleated cells there were by amplifying reference gene primers. Clones were read by immunoSEQ multiplex PCR, and TCRdb kept only the in-frame ones, dropping some. Clone size and the V and J calls come from that table; the DNA yielded D and trimming. The table has about 140,000 clones, about 86% seen once. This clone was counted a few times. The germline V gene has CDR1 SGHRS and CDR2 YFSETQ. V was clipped by 0 bases and J by 4 bases; unmatched bases: 4. CDR3 size: 15 residues. The sequence was collected from a woman between 40 and 50 years old with acute or convalescent COVID-19. V and J are TRBV5-1 and TRBJ1-5; 7 bases line up with TRBD1. The specimen sequenced was peripheral blood. The CDR3 DNA reads TGCGCCAGCAGCTTGGAGGGGGCGCGGAATCAGCCCCAGCATTTT. It yields the protein CASSLEGARNQPQHF.